Listed here are 20 T cell receptor beta chains from one sample, sequenced in a study of blood T cell repertoires in COVID-19. The data were produced by immunoSEQ multiplex PCR, yet TCRdb's version contains in-frame clones alone and is incomplete. The sample has roughly 150,000 clones, more than 75% seen once. Specimen: peripheral blood. The source of these receptors is a woman in her fifties or sixties with COVID-19, enrolled during active disease.

The rearrangement joins TRBV11-2 to TRBJ2-4; no clear D. The CDR3 sequence is 15 residues long. Germline V gives CDR1 SGHAT, CDR2 FQNNGV. V gave up 4 bases and J gave up 1 base, with 11 bases separating them. The CDR3 loop reads CASSSPFEAKNIQYF. The CDR3 nucleotides read TGTGCCAGCAGCTCACCCTTCGAGGCCAAAAACATTCAGTACTTC.

This clone showed up just once. The gene calls are TRBV6-5 and TRBJ2-7; 10 nucleotides match TRBD1. The germline V gene encodes CDR1 MNHEY and CDR2 SVGAGI. Trimming took 7 bases from V and 7 from J; bases not matched to a gene: 7. The CDR3 extends over 13 amino acids. DNA of the CDR3: TGTGCCAGCACCGGGACAGGGGCCACGGAGCAGTACTTC. It yields the protein CASTGTGATEQYF.

The V and J genes are TRBV11-1 and TRBJ2-5; D is unclear. The CDR3 spans 13 residues. Germline CDR1 SGHAT, CDR2 FQDESV (reference sequence). Trimming stripped 3 bases from V and 2 bases from J, with 7 bases between. CDR3 protein: CASSFYRQETQYF. DNA of the CDR3: TGTGCCAGCAGCTTTTATAGACAAGAGACCCAGTACTTC.

V is TRBV6-1 and J is TRBJ2-4; 8 bases line up with TRBD2. Losses at the gene ends were 2 bases for V and 8 bases for J; bases not matched to a gene: 8. CDR3 size: 15 residues. CDR1 is MNHNS, CDR2 SASEGT, per germline. CDR3 DNA: TGTGCCAGCAGTGAAAAGACAGCGGGGGAGGACATTCAGTACTTC. This gives the protein CASSEKTAGEDIQYF.

The rearrangement uses TRBV23-1 and TRBJ2-1, with TRBD1 as a possible D gene (5 bases). TRBV23-1 is classed as an ORF, of uncertain function. V was shortened by 2 bases and J by 1 base, with 9 bases between the two germline ends. The CDR3 spans 15 residues. This CDR3 reads CASSQGHLSYNEQFF. Written as DNA, the CDR3 is TGCGCCAGCAGTCAAGGACACTTGTCCTACAATGAGCAGTTCTTC.

The gene calls are TRBV10-3 and TRBJ2-3; 7 bases align to TRBD2. Germline V gives CDR1 ENHRY, CDR2 SYGVKD. The CDR3 length is 17 residues. With V trimmed by 4 bases and J by 0 bases, 10 bases remained unmatched. The CDR3 DNA sequence: TGTGCCATCAGTGGGTTCGGGGGGAGTTCTAGCACAGATACGCAGTATTTT. This sequence encodes CAISGFGGSSSTDTQYF.

V is TRBV7-9 and J is TRBJ2-2; 7 positions agree with TRBD1. The CDR3 loop spans 17 amino acids. The J segment lost 4 bases and the V segment lost 7 bases, leaving 15 bases of the junction unmatched. Germline V gene lookup returns CDR1 SEHNR and CDR2 FQNEAQ (reference sequence). The DNA for the CDR3 is TGTGCCAGCATCCCAAATACAGACAGGGTTGGCACCGGGGAGCTGTTTTTT. Translating it yields CASIPNTDRVGTGELFF.

The J gene is TRBJ2-7, the V gene TRBV5-5; the D is unclear. CDR3 size: 13 residues. Germline V lookup: CDR1 SGHKS, CDR2 YYEKEE (reference sequence). Trimming stripped 4 bases from V and 6 bases from J, with 14 bases between. CDR3 sequence: CASSMSGLAEQYF. In DNA, the CDR3 is TGTGCCAGCAGCATGTCGGGTTTGGCCGAGCAGTACTTC.

V usage is TRBV6-5 and J usage is TRBJ1-5, with D perhaps matching TRBD1 (6 bases). There are 16 residues in the CDR3. Germline CDR1 is MNHEY and CDR2 is SVGAGI. V gave up 2 bases and J gave up 0 bases, with 11 bases separating them. CDR3 coding DNA: TGTGCCAGCAGTTACGGGACACCATATAGCAATCAGCCCCAGCATTTT. Its translation is CASSYGTPYSNQPQHF.

The CDR3 DNA reads as TGTGCCAGCAGCCCAGGAAAGGCTAGCACAGATACGCAGTATTTT. Amino acid sequence: CASSPGKASTDTQYF. The genes are TRBV7-3 and TRBJ2-3; D unresolved. Trimming removed 5 bases from V and 0 bases from J, with 12 bases in between. Germline CDR1 and CDR2: SGHTA and FQGTGA. The CDR3 is 15 amino acids.

This clone is a singleton in its sample. This sequence joins TRBV13 and TRBJ2-1, with 8 bases fitting TRBD2. The germline CDR1 and CDR2 sequences are PRHDT and FYEKMQ (reference sequence). The V gene end was trimmed by 5 bases and the J gene end by 2 bases; junction bases not matched to a gene: 14. The CDR3 covers 18 residues. The CDR3 DNA reads TGTGCCAGCAGCCAGCTATCGGGTGAGCGGGGGACCTACAATGAGCAGTTCTTC. As protein: CASSQLSGERGTYNEQFF.

The chain is built from TRBV4-1 and TRBJ2-3, with TRBD2 matching 10 bases. After removal of 5 bases from V and 1 base from J, the junction contained 6 bases not matched to a gene. The CDR3 runs to 16 residues. The germline CDR1 and CDR2 sequences are MGHRA and YSYEKL. The CDR3 DNA reads TGCGCCAGCAGCACAGCGGGGGGGCGGGGCACAGATACGCAGTATTTT. Its protein is CASSTAGGRGTDTQYF.

The CDR3 reads CASNTHRGNTEAFF. The CDR3 nucleotides are TGTGCCAGCAATACACACAGGGGCAACACTGAAGCTTTCTTT. The J gene is TRBJ1-1, the V gene TRBV6-6, with 7 bases matching TRBD1. Losses at the gene ends were 7 bases for V and 2 bases for J; bases not matched to a gene: 7. The CDR3 is made up of 14 amino acids. Germline V CDR1 and CDR2: MNHNY, SVGAGI (reference sequence).

This chain uses TRBV2 with TRBJ2-5, with D possibly matching TRBD2 (6 bases). Trimming took off 6 bases at V and 1 base at J, with 12 bases between the two ends. This CDR3 region has 14 residues. CDR1 and CDR2 (germline): SNHLY, FYNNEI. As DNA, the CDR3 is TGTGCCAGCAGGGCCGGGACTGTCCAAGAGACCCAGTACTTC. Protein: CASRAGTVQETQYF.

V and J are TRBV5-1 and TRBJ2-7; D possibly corresponds to TRBD1 (6 bases). CDR1 and CDR2 (germline): SGHRS, YFSETQ. CDR3 size: 15 residues. The ends were cut back, 0 bases at V and 2 bases at J, with 12 bases in the middle. For the CDR3, the DNA is TGCGCCAGCAGCTTGGCAGGGGTTGTGACCTACGAGCAGTACTTC. Protein: CASSLAGVVTYEQYF.

The chain combines TRBV7-9 with TRBJ2-1, with TRBD2 matching over 13 bases. The germline CDR1 and CDR2 sequences are SEHNR and FQNEAQ (reference sequence). CDR3 length: 18 amino acids. Losses at the gene ends were 5 bases for V and 0 bases for J; bases not matched to a gene: 7. CDR3 protein: CASSRLAGGPSSYNEQFF. For the CDR3, the DNA is TGTGCCAGCAGCCGACTAGCGGGGGGCCCTAGCTCCTACAATGAGCAGTTCTTC.

The chain is built from TRBV2 and TRBJ1-3; D uncertain. Germline V lookup: CDR1 SNHLY, CDR2 FYNNEI. CDR3 length: 13 amino acids. Trimming removed 7 bases from V and 0 bases from J, with 7 bases in between. In nucleotides, the CDR3 is TGTGCCAGCAAGTCCAGCTCTGGAAACACCATATATTTT. This sequence encodes CASKSSSGNTIYF.

The chain links TRBV2 to TRBJ1-1; the D gene is possibly TRBD1 (6 bases). Trimming stripped 8 bases from V and 5 bases from J, with 15 bases between. Germline-derived CDR1 and CDR2 are SNHLY and FYNNEI. The CDR3 consists of 13 residues. CDR3 amino acids: CASGDRPWTEAFF. The DNA of the CDR3 is TGTGCCAGCGGAGACAGGCCGTGGACTGAAGCTTTCTTT. The whole variable domain, filled in from reference TRBV2 and TRBJ1-1, reads EPEVTQTPSHQVTQMGQEVILRCVPISNHLYFYWYRQILGQKVEFLVSFYNNEISEKSEIFDDQFSVERPDGSNFTLKIRSTKLEDSAMYFCASGDRPWTEAFFGQGTRLTVV.

V usage is TRBV15 and J usage is TRBJ2-7, with 10 bases aligning to TRBD1. The CDR3 runs to 16 residues. Germline-derived CDR1 and CDR2 are LNHNV and YYDKDF (reference sequence). V lost 2 bases to trimming and J lost 1 base; unmatched junction nucleotides: 5. The CDR3 sequence: CATSRPGQGGSYEQYF. CDR3 nucleotide sequence: TGTGCCACCAGCAGACCAGGACAGGGGGGATCCTACGAGCAGTACTTC. Using reference TRBV15 and TRBJ2-7 for the parts outside the CDR3, the full variable domain is DAMVIQNPRYQVTQFGKPVTLSCSQTLNHNVMYWYQQKSSQAPKLLFHYYDKDFNNEADTPDNFQSRRPNTSFCFLDIRSPGLGDTAMYLCATSRPGQGGSYEQYFGPGTRLTVT.

The chain is built from TRBV7-9 and TRBJ1-2, with a possible D match to TRBD1 (6 bases). V lost 4 bases and J lost 1, with 10 bases in between. Per the germline V gene, CDR1 is SEHNR and CDR2 is FQNEAQ (reference sequence). The length of the CDR3 is 14 residues. This CDR3 is CASSYTGFNYGYTF. CDR3 in DNA: TGTGCCAGCAGCTATACAGGGTTTAACTATGGCTACACCTTC. The full variable domain, in which reference TRBV7-9 and TRBJ1-2 provide the parts outside the CDR3, is DTGVSQNPRHKITKRGQNVTFRCDPISEHNRLYWYRQTLGQGPEFLTYFQNEAQLEKSRLLSDRFSAERPKGSFSTLEIQRTEQGDSAMYLCASSYTGFNYGYTFGSGTRLTVV.